This T cell receptor (beta chain) was identified in a study of T cells after yellow fever vaccination. Study-wide results and limits: A small proportion of clonotypes was detected in both the CD4 and CD8 compartments. Clones from primary vaccination mostly reappeared after the booster (about 97% CD4, about 88% CD8).

This clonotype has more than one count but fewer than ten. No antigen is known for it. Researchers made TCR cDNA using 5'RACE template switching, and this step added a universal primer site and UMIs. TCRdb used MiXCR to reprocess the 5' RACE reads, holding one entry per CDR3 protein. The sample carries under 100,000 distinct CDR3 sequences, roughly 5.2% recorded once. The source was CD8+ T cells sorted from PBMCs, collected 10 days after the yellow fever booster vaccination. The TCR sequence derives from a man between 18 and 29 years old who received the YFV17D yellow fever vaccine.

The CDR3 here is CASSYQRGGLGNEQFF. The DNA of the CDR3 is TGTGCCAGCAGTTACCAGCGGGGGGGCTTAGGGAATGAGCAGTTCTTC. The chain employs TRBV6-6 and TRBJ2-1, with 10 positions matching TRBD2. The CDR3 consists of 16 residues. CDR1 MNHNY and CDR2 SVGAGI come from the germline V gene (reference sequence). Germline trimming cut 2 bases from V and 7 bases from J; bases unmatched to any gene: 8.